This TCR beta chain was documented in a study of CD4 T cell repertoires in COVID-19. Study information: After nine to ten days of IL-2 expansion, CFSE-low cells were relabeled and restimulated with other coronavirus spikes. General study findings and limits: Two or all three memory subsets shared several highly expanded SARS-CoV-2-reactive clonotypes. Some SARS-CoV-2 clonotypes, between about 6 and 25%, recurred in SARS-CoV and/or HKU1 cultures.

These memory T cells were uncultured and sequenced directly after ex vivo isolation. Germline trimming cut 1 base from V and 4 bases from J; bases unmatched to any gene: 6. CDR3 length equals 15 residues. CDR1 is SGHNT and CDR2 is YYREEE in the germline V gene (reference sequence). The repertoire was sequenced with immunoSEQ multiplex PCR; TCRdb's copy has only in-frame clones and lacks some. The table has 6,500 to 8,500 clones, around 84% seen once. Concerning this clone: What it recognizes is unknown.

The specimen comprised effector memory CD4+ T cells from blood, sampled before the COVID-19 pandemic. The receptor's source is a human donor who had COVID-19. V usage is TRBV5-4 and J usage is TRBJ1-2; 8 bases are a match to TRBD1. CDR3 bases: TGTGCCAGCAGCTTGCAGTCAGGGGGCACCTATGGCTACACCTTC. Residues: CASSLQSGGTYGYTF.